A single sample is the source of the 15 T cell receptor beta chains below, sequenced in a study of blood T cells in healthy people across ages. The use of a sample-barcoded 5' primer and a J-beta primer mix characterized a second PCR of roughly 7 to 12 cycles. Using its own MiXCR run on the 5' RACE reads, TCRdb lists one record per CDR3 protein. The sample contains around 1,800,000 distinct CDR3 sequences, about two fifths of which appear only once. Material: blood. These TCRs come from a human donor in good health.

This clonotype occurred a few times. This chain uses TRBV29-1 with TRBJ2-7, with unresolved D. CDR3 length: 12 residues. The germline V gene has CDR1 SQVTM and CDR2 ANQGSEA. V lost 4 bases and J 2 bases, leaving 9 bases between the germline ends. CDR3 nucleotide sequence: TGCAGCGTTGTGGCCGGAACCTACGAGCAGTACTTC. Its protein product is CSVVAGTYEQYF.

This chain uses TRBV6-2 or TRBV6-3 with TRBJ2-7; TRBD1 matches 9 bases. V lost 2 bases and J lost 5; bases outside the gene matches: 10. Germline V lookup: CDR1 MNHEY, CDR2 SVGEGT. The CDR3 is made up of 16 amino acids. CDR3 bases: TGTGCCAGCAGTTACCGACGGGACAGGGAAGATGACGAGCAGTACTTC. Its protein is CASSYRRDREDDEQYF.

This chain joins TRBV6-1 and TRBJ1-1, with 9 bases identical to TRBD1. This CDR3 is built from 15 residues. Trimming removed 6 bases from V and 2 bases from J; junction bases left unmatched: 7. The germline V gene encodes CDR1 MNHNS and CDR2 SASEGT. CDR3 coding DNA: TGTGCCAGCAGAAATACAGGGGGCGTAAACACTGAAGCTTTCTTT. The encoded protein is CASRNTGGVNTEAFF.

The table lists this clonotype with a few counts. The chain employs TRBV9 and TRBJ1-1; TRBD1 matches at 7 bases. V was pared by 1 base and J by 1 base, with 4 bases of the junction left unmatched. The germline gives CDR1 SGDLS, CDR2 YYNGEE. There are 15 residues in the CDR3. The CDR3 DNA reads as TGTGCCAGCAGCGTACAGGGGGTAGAGAACACTGAAGCTTTCTTT. Translating it yields CASSVQGVENTEAFF.

V gene TRBV19 combines with J gene TRBJ1-1, with unresolved D. V was cut by 3 bases and J by 0 bases, with 5 bases left in between. CDR1 is LNHDA and CDR2 is SQIVND in the germline V gene (reference sequence). The CDR3 loop spans 13 amino acids. CDR3 region: CASSMWVNTEAFF. The CDR3, as DNA: TGTGCCAGTAGTATGTGGGTGAACACTGAAGCTTTCTTT.

This clonotype came up a few times. This chain joins TRBV6-2 or TRBV6-3 and TRBJ2-5; perhaps TRBD2 as D (6 bases). CDR1 and CDR2 (germline): MNHEY, SVGEGT. V lost 6 bases and J lost 0, with 14 bases in between. The length of the CDR3 is 15 residues. The CDR3: CASSKGLADQETQYF. The CDR3 coding sequence is TGTGCCAGCAGCAAGGGACTTGCTGACCAAGAGACCCAGTACTTC.

Many counts were recorded for this clonotype. The chain has TRBV20-1 and TRBJ2-3; 12 bases are a match to TRBD1. The CDR3 loop spans 14 amino acids. The germline CDR1 and CDR2 sequences are DFQATT and SNEGSKA (reference sequence). V was pared by 5 bases and J by 3 bases, with 3 bases of the junction left unmatched. CDR3 region: CSAGDRGRTDTQYF. The CDR3 DNA reads as TGCAGTGCTGGGGACAGGGGGCGGACAGATACGCAGTATTTT.

CDR3 nucleotide sequence: TGCAGCGCCAGCACGACAGGGCCCTACGAGCAGTACTTC. This codes for CSASTTGPYEQYF. The gene calls are TRBV29-1 and TRBJ2-7; TRBD1 matches 7 bases. Germline V gene sequence: CDR1 SQVTM, CDR2 ANQGSEA. This CDR3 is built from 13 residues. Germline trimming cut 7 bases from V and 2 bases from J; bases unmatched to any gene: 8.

This sequence joins TRBV7-9 and TRBJ1-6; 7 bases fit TRBD1. Per the germline V gene, CDR1 is SEHNR and CDR2 is FQNEAQ (reference sequence). This CDR3 has 15 residues. V lost 5 bases and J lost 6; bases outside the gene matches: 7. CDR3 in amino acids: CASSPRQGINSPLHF. CDR3 nucleotide sequence: TGTGCCAGCAGCCCACGACAGGGTATTAATTCACCCCTCCACTTT. Variable domain in full (rest from reference TRBV7-9 and TRBJ1-6): DTGVSQNPRHKITKRGQNVTFRCDPISEHNRLYWYRQTLGQGPEFLTYFQNEAQLEKSRLLSDRFSAERPKGSFSTLEIQRTEQGDSAMYLCASSPRQGINSPLHFGNGTRLTVT.

The rearrangement links TRBV7-2 to TRBJ2-1; possible D gene TRBD1, 5 bases. CDR3 length: 14 residues. The ends were cut back, 1 base at V and 9 bases at J, with 13 bases in the middle. Germline V gives CDR1 SGHTA, CDR2 FQGNSA. CDR3 DNA sequence: TGTGCCAGCAGCTTAGATAGGGGAATTAGTGAGCAGTTCTTC. Its translation is CASSLDRGISEQFF.

The chain couples TRBV12-3 or TRBV12-4 to TRBJ1-5, with D unresolved. V was trimmed by 6 bases and J by 7 bases, leaving 16 bases between them. The CDR3 loop spans 14 amino acids. The CDR3 loop is CASSRIITDQPQHF. In nucleotides, the CDR3 is TGTGCCAGCAGCCGTATCATAACAGACCAGCCCCAGCATTTT.

This clonotype was observed a single time. The gene calls are TRBV7-9 and TRBJ2-1; D gene unclear. The CDR3 has 15 residues. V dropped 3 bases and J dropped 13 bases, with 22 bases sitting between them. Germline assignment: CDR1 SEHNR and CDR2 FQNEAQ (reference sequence). The CDR3 DNA reads as TGTGCCAGCAGCTTGAGACATTTAAACCAAGAGACCCAGTTCTTC. This gives the protein CASSLRHLNQETQFF. The whole variable domain, remainder taken from reference TRBV7-9 and TRBJ2-1, is DTGVSQNPRHKITKRGQNVTFRCDPISEHNRLYWYRQTLGQGPEFLTYFQNEAQLEKSRLLSDRFSAERPKGSFSTLEIQRTEQGDSAMYLCASSLRHLNQETQFFGPGTRLTVL.

This clonotype showed up just a few times. This chain uses TRBV2 with TRBJ2-3, with 9 positions matching TRBD2. J was trimmed by 0 bases and V by 8 bases; bases with no gene match: 3. Germline V gene lookup returns CDR1 SNHLY and CDR2 FYNNEI. The CDR3 is made up of 14 amino acids. The CDR3 DNA reads TGTGCCAGCCTAGCGGGACATAGCACAGATACGCAGTATTTT. This encodes CASLAGHSTDTQYF. Full variable domain (remainder filled in from reference TRBV2 and TRBJ2-3): EPEVTQTPSHQVTQMGQEVILRCVPISNHLYFYWYRQILGQKVEFLVSFYNNEISEKSEIFDDQFSVERPDGSNFTLKIRSTKLEDSAMYFCASLAGHSTDTQYFGPGTRLTVL.

This clonotype occurred a few times. The chain has TRBV25-1 and TRBJ1-2; tentatively, D is TRBD1 (6 bases). Trimming removed 2 bases from V and 3 bases from J, with 10 bases in between. The CDR3 sequence is 14 residues long. CDR1 is MGHDK, CDR2 SYGVNS, per germline. The CDR3 bases are TGTGCCAGCAGTGAACCGGACAGATACTATGGCTACACCTTC. As protein: CASSEPDRYYGYTF.

The chain combines TRBV2 with TRBJ1-1; D is unresolved. CDR1 and CDR2 (germline): SNHLY, FYNNEI. V dropped 7 bases and J dropped 8 bases, with 14 bases sitting between them. The length of the CDR3 is 12 residues. The CDR3 is CASMGNGYEAFF. The CDR3 DNA reads TGTGCCAGCATGGGGAACGGGTACGAAGCTTTCTTT.